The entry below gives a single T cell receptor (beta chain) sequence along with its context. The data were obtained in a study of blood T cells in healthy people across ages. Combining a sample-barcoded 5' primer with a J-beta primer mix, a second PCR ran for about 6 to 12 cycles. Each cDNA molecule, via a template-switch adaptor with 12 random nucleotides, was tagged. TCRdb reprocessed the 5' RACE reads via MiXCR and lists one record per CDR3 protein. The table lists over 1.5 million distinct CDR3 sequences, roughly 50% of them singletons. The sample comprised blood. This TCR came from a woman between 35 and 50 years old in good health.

CDR3 sequence reads: CASRSAGGAGETQYF. CDR3 nucleotide sequence: TGTGCCAGCAGATCCGCCGGGGGGGCCGGTGAGACCCAGTACTTC. The chain joins TRBV7-2 to TRBJ2-5, with 8 bases aligning to TRBD2. This CDR3 spans 15 amino acids. The germline CDR1 and CDR2 sequences are SGHTA and FQGNSA. The junction had 11 bases not matched to a gene; V was cut back by 6 bases and J by 5 bases.